Below are 14 T cell receptor beta chains sequenced from a single sample in a study of OX40 agonist ivuxolimab in advanced cancers. Assay used: immunoSEQ multiplex PCR; TCRdb lists only in-frame clones, some missing. The sample carries some 68,000 clones, approximately 86% recorded once. Here the sequenced sample was CD4+ or CD8+ T cells sorted from blood, taken in a trial of the OX40 agonist ivuxolimab. The receptor source for this set is an adult with an advanced solid tumor such as melanoma, head and neck, liver or kidney cancer.

This clone was observed once. This rearrangement joins TRBV11-2 to TRBJ1-1; 8 nucleotides agree with TRBD1. Germline values: CDR1 SGHAT, CDR2 FQNNGV. After removal of 2 bases from V and 4 bases from J, the junction contained 6 bases not matched to a gene. The CDR3 length is 15 residues. The CDR3, as DNA: TGTGCCAGCAGCTTAAGGAGACAGGGGTTCACTGAAGCTTTCTTT. Residues: CASSLRRQGFTEAFF. Complete variable domain (other parts from reference TRBV11-2 and TRBJ1-1): EAGVAQSPRYKIIEKRQSVAFWCNPISGHATLYWYQQILGQGPKLLIQFQNNGVVDDSQLPKDRFSAERLKGVDSTLKIQPAKLEDSAVYLCASSLRRQGFTEAFFGQGTRLTVV.

CDR3 protein: CASSEAETGSSGANVLTF. CDR3 bases: TGTGCCAGCAGTGAAGCAGAGACAGGGAGCTCTGGGGCCAACGTCCTGACTTTC. The chain has TRBV6-1 and TRBJ2-6; 7 bases fit TRBD1. J lost 0 bases, V lost 0 bases, and 5 bases had no gene match. Per germline, CDR1 MNHNS and CDR2 SASEGT. The CDR3 extends over 18 amino acids.

The chain links TRBV19 to TRBJ2-7; D is ambiguous. CDR3 length equals 12 residues. Germline lookup yields CDR1 LNHDA and CDR2 SQIVND (reference sequence). The germline V and J ends were trimmed by 5 bases and 0 bases, with 5 bases remaining between them. The CDR3 loop reads CASSSASYEQYF. The CDR3, as DNA: TGTGCCAGTAGTTCGGCCTCCTACGAGCAGTACTTC.

The rearrangement uses TRBV11-2 and TRBJ1-4, with D unclear. Trimming removed 6 bases at V and 1 base at J, with 12 bases between. This CDR3 has 15 residues. CDR1 and CDR2 from the germline V gene are SGHAT and FQNNGV. The CDR3 is CASSPQAVTNEKLFF. The CDR3 DNA reads TGTGCCAGCAGTCCCCAAGCAGTAACTAATGAAAAACTGTTTTTT.

This chain joins TRBV29-1 and TRBJ1-3; D remains unclear. Germline V gene lookup returns CDR1 SQVTM and CDR2 ANQGSEA. This CDR3 comprises 14 residues. V was trimmed by 4 bases and J by 0 bases, leaving 10 bases between them. CDR3 DNA: TGCAGCGTTGGTCTGCCAAACTCTGGAAACACCATATATTTT. Translating it yields CSVGLPNSGNTIYF.

The chain carries TRBV5-6 and TRBJ1-6; TRBD1 matches at 7 bases. CDR1 and CDR2 from the germline V gene are SGHDT and YYEEEE. CDR3 length: 16 amino acids. With 3 bases clipped from V and 9 bases from J, the junction kept 12 bases outside the gene matches. CDR3 DNA sequence: TGTGCCAGCAGCTCTCGCCAGGGGGGCCCGGGTTCACCCCTCCACTTT. Translation gives CASSSRQGGPGSPLHF.

The rearrangement links TRBV28 to TRBJ1-1, with 7 bases matching TRBD1. V lost 3 bases and J lost 11; bases outside the gene matches: 18. The CDR3 is 16 residues long. Looked up from germline, CDR1 is MDHEN and CDR2 is SYDVKM. The CDR3: CASSFPRTGQHRSAFF. The CDR3 bases are TGTGCCAGCAGTTTTCCCCGCACGGGACAGCACCGATCGGCTTTCTTT.

The chain joins TRBV19 to TRBJ1-1; weak D call: TRBD1 (5 bases). The V gene's germline CDR1 is LNHDA and CDR2 SQIVND (reference sequence). The germline V and J ends were trimmed by 3 bases and 1 base, with 6 bases remaining between them. The CDR3 runs to 13 residues. CDR3 in DNA: TGTGCCAGTAGTATTCAGGGGAACACTGAAGCTTTCTTT. Translated: CASSIQGNTEAFF. The full variable domain, rest sourced from reference TRBV19 and TRBJ1-1, is DGGITQSPKYLFRKEGQNVTLSCEQNLNHDAMYWYRQDPGQGLRLIYYSQIVNDFQKGDIAEGYSVSREKKESFPLTVTSAQKNPTAFYLCASSIQGNTEAFFGQGTRLTVV.

This clone turned up a few times. The CDR3 region has the DNA TGCGCCAGCAGCTTGCAGGGGGCCTACGAGCAGTACTTC. Translated: CASSLQGAYEQYF. The chain has TRBV5-1 and TRBJ2-7, with 7 bases that match TRBD1. V was clipped by 1 base and J by 2 bases; unmatched bases: 0. CDR3 length: 13 amino acids. Germline-derived CDR1 and CDR2 are SGHRS and YFSETQ.

The chain employs TRBV7-9 and TRBJ1-1, with D possibly being TRBD1 (6 bases). Germline CDR1 and CDR2: SEHNR and FQNEAQ (reference sequence). V was pared by 5 bases and J by 4 bases, with 11 bases between. There are 13 residues in the CDR3. The CDR3 DNA reads TGTGCCAGCAGCCTACAGGGAGTCACTGAAGCTTTCTTT. Translating it yields CASSLQGVTEAFF.

This chain connects TRBV7-2 to TRBJ2-7, with TRBD2 identical over 9 bases. CDR1 is SGHTA, CDR2 FQGNSA, per germline. Losses at the gene ends were 1 base for V and 3 bases for J; bases not matched to a gene: 4. The CDR3 totals 15 residues. The CDR3 coding sequence is TGTGCCAGCAGCTTAGTAGCGGGAGAAAACTACGAGCAGTACTTC. As protein: CASSLVAGENYEQYF.

The chain recombines TRBV6-6 with TRBJ1-1, with 8 bases matching TRBD1. This CDR3 has 14 residues. The V gene end was trimmed by 2 bases and the J gene end by 4 bases; junction bases not matched to a gene: 3. The V gene's germline CDR1 is MNHNY and CDR2 SVGAGI (reference sequence). CDR3 region: CASSYAGGVTEAFF. The CDR3 DNA follows: TGTGCCAGCAGTTACGCAGGGGGCGTCACTGAAGCTTTCTTT.

The chain links TRBV10-3 to TRBJ2-2; 9 bases match TRBD1. CDR1 and CDR2 from the germline V gene are ENHRY and SYGVKD. This CDR3 has 14 amino acids. V was clipped by 10 bases and J by 4 bases; unmatched bases: 7. This CDR3 reads CATAGTGITGELFF. DNA for the CDR3: TGTGCCACCGCCGGGACAGGGATCACCGGGGAGCTGTTTTTT.

The chain recombines TRBV5-8 with TRBJ1-5, with no clear D. The germline V gene has CDR1 SGHTS and CDR2 YDEGEE. The CDR3 runs 16 residues. V shed 5 bases and J shed 1 base, with 16 bases lying between them. This CDR3 reads CASSSRAGGSNQPQHF. CDR3 DNA sequence: TGTGCCAGCAGTTCCCGGGCAGGCGGAAGCAATCAGCCCCAGCATTTT.